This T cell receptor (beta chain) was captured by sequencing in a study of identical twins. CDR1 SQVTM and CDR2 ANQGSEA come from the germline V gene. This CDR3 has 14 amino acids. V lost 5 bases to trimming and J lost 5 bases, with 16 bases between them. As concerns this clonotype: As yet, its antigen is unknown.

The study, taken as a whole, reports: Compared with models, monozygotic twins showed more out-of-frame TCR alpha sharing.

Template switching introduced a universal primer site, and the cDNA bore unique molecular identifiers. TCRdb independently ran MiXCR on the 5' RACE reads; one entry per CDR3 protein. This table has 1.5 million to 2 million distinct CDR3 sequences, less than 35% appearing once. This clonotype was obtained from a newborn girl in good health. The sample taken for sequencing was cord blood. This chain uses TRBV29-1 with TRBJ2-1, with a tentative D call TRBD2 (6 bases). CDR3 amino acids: CSVPLGTLDNEQFF. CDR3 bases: TGCAGCGTTCCACTGGGGACTCTCGACAATGAGCAGTTCTTC.